The T cell receptor beta chain described here comes from a study of control samples from healthy donors and cancer patients (dated by TCRdb to about 2020). In its sample, this clone was seen once. Its recognized antigen is unknown. No base-level quality is on record; no much larger clone is a single base apart. From its cysteine to its phenylalanine, the CDR3 spans 17 amino acids. The sequence is cut down to CDR3 DNA, 51 bases in frame from base 1. The junction shows trimming of 4 bases on V and 6 bases on J, plus 22 bases between the germline ends. Based on the germline V gene, the CDR1 and CDR2 sequences are LGHNA and YNFKEQ. The library was produced with the immunoSEQ multiplex PCR assay. The table comes from immuneACCESS by way of TCRdb, which keeps in-frame sequences with V and J called. Part of the clones is missing from these tables; in studies checked, under half for an unresolved V gene and the rest for unknown reasons. The table for this sample lists 400,000 to 450,000 clones; about nine tenths of them were counted only once. Jointly, the top ten make up 5.5% to 7.5% of the sample.

The chain couples TRBV4-2 to TRBJ2-1; the D gene assignment is perhaps TRBD1 or TRBD2, with each matching 5 bases. The sequencing sample was made of PBMCs. The TCR sequence derives from a man aged 35 to 55 with head and neck cancer. Here the CDR3 is given as CASSPLTGSLAGNEQFF. The bases read TGTGCCAGCAGCCCTTTAACAGGTAGTTTGGCGGGCAATGAGCAGTTCTTC.